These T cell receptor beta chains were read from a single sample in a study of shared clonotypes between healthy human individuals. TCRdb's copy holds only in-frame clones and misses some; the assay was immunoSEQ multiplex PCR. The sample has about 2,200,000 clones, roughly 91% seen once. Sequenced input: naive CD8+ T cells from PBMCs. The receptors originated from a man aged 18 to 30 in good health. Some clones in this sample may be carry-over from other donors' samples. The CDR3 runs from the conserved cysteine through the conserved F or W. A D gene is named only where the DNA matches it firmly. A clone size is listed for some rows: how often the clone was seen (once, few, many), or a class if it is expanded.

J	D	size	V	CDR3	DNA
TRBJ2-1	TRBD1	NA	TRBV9	CASSFGTGVSNEQFF	TGTGCCAGCAGCTTCGGGACAGGGGTCTCCAATGAGCAGTTCTTC
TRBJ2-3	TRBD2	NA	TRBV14	CASSLLAGSTDTQYF	TGTGCCAGCAGCCTTCTAGCGGGAAGCACAGATACGCAGTATTTT
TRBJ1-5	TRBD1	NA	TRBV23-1	CASSPRPRGRGSNQPQHF	TGCGCCAGCAGTCCTCGGCCCAGGGGGCGGGGGAGCAATCAGCCCCAGCATTTT
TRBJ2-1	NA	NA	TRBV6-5	CASSPETSSYNEQFF	TGTGCCAGCAGTCCCGAAACTAGCTCCTACAATGAGCAGTTCTTC
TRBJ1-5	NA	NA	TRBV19	CASNIRDGNQPQHF	TGTGCCAGTAATATCCGGGACGGGAATCAGCCCCAGCATTTT
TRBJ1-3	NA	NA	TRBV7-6	CASSDPGPGETIYF	TGTGCCAGCAGCGACCCGGGGCCCGGGGAGACCATATATTTT
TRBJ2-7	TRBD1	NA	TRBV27	CASSLSLTGFSEQYF	TGTGCCAGCAGTTTATCGCTGACAGGGTTCAGCGAGCAGTACTTC
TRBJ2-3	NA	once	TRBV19	CASSISSPSTDTQYF	TGTGCCAGTAGTATTAGCTCACCTAGCACAGATACGCAGTATTTT
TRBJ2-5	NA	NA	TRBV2	CASSPSYRGETQYF	TGTGCCAGCAGCCCTAGTTATCGGGGGGAGACCCAGTACTTC
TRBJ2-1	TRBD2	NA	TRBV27	CASSLTARVAGSSEQFF	TGTGCCAGCAGTTTAACTGCTAGAGTAGCGGGATCCAGTGAGCAGTTCTTC
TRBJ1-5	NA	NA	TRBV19	CASSPWVTGGLNQPQHF	TGTGCCAGTAGTCCCTGGGTCACCGGGGGCCTCAATCAGCCCCAGCATTTT
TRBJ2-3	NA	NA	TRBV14	CASSLIEDTQYF	TGTGCCAGCAGCTTGATCGAAGATACGCAGTATTTT
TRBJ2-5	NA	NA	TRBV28	CASSSQETQYF	TGTGCCAGCAGTTCACAAGAGACCCAGTACTTC
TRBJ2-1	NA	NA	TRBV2	CASELGRESNEQFF	TGTGCCTCTGAGTTAGGGAGAGAGTCGAATGAGCAGTTCTTC
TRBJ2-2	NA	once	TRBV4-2	CASSQSIRDTGELFF	TGTGCCAGCAGCCAATCCATCAGGGACACCGGGGAGCTGTTTTTT
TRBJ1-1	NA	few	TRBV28	CASSLPGSNTEAFF	TGTGCCAGCAGTTTGCCGGGGTCGAACACTGAAGCTTTCTTT
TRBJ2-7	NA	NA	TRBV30	CAWSVPGGFAYEQYF	TGTGCCTGGAGTGTACCGGGTGGGTTCGCCTACGAGCAGTACTTC
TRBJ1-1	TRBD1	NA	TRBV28	CASRTTGFMDTEAFF	TGTGCCAGCAGAACGACAGGGTTTATGGACACTGAAGCTTTCTTT
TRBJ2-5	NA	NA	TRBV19	CASSIERGLLETQYF	TGTGCCAGTAGTATTGAGAGGGGACTTCTAGAGACCCAGTACTTC
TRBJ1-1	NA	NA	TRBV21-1	CASSKAPEGTNTEAFF	TGTGCCAGCAGCAAAGCGCCTGAAGGGACGAACACTGAAGCTTTCTTT
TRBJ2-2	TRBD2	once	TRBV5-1	CASSPPTSASNTGELFF	TGCGCCAGCAGTCCACCGACTAGCGCGTCGAACACCGGGGAGCTGTTTTTT
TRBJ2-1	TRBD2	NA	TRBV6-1	CASSVSGRADEQFF	TGTGCCAGCAGTGTCAGCGGGAGGGCCGATGAGCAGTTCTTC
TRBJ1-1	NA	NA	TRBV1	CTSSHGRGRMNTEAFF	TGCACCAGCAGCCACGGAAGGGGCAGGATGAACACTGAAGCTTTCTTT
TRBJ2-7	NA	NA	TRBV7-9	CASSLGGGPSGEQYF	TGTGCCAGCAGCTTAGGGGGGGGCCCCAGCGGCGAGCAGTACTTC